Shown below are 4 T cell receptor beta chains from a single sample sequenced in a study of T cell repertoires in cytomegalovirus infection. One entry per CDR3 protein results from TCRdb running MiXCR on the reads. The sample lists about 250,000 distinct CDR3 sequences; 6.5% were seen once. Sequences were obtained from PBMCs. The origin of the receptors is a human donor in good health (CMV status not recorded). Some clones in this sample may be carry-over from other donors' samples.

This clonotype has more than one count but fewer than ten. The chain joins TRBV29-1 to TRBJ2-4, with D hard to call. The V and J ends lost 0 bases and 6 bases respectively, with 6 bases between them. This CDR3 has 12 amino acids. Germline V gene sequence: CDR1 SQVTM, CDR2 ANQGSEA. CDR3: CSVEDRGNIQYF. The CDR3 coding sequence is TGCAGCGTTGAAGATCGAGGAAACATTCAGTACTTC.

As for this clonotype: A read error is possible here, since a much larger clone lies one base away. The chain employs TRBV27 and TRBJ1-2; 7 nucleotides line up with TRBD1. The CDR3 consists of 15 residues. The germline V gene encodes CDR1 MNHEY and CDR2 SMNVEV (reference sequence). CDR3 DNA sequence: TGTGCCAGCAGTCAGACCGGGACAGCTAACTATCGCTACACCTTC. This codes for CASSQTGTANYRYTF.

This clonotype was counted many times. This rearrangement joins TRBV7-2 to TRBJ1-4; a possible D gene is TRBD1 (5 bases). The V gene's germline CDR1 is SGHTA and CDR2 FQGNSA. V dropped 2 bases and J dropped 8 bases, with 12 bases sitting between them. The length of the CDR3 is 14 residues. The CDR3 loop is CASSLTHDSEKLFF. The DNA of the CDR3 is TGTGCCAGCAGCTTAACGCACGACAGCGAAAAACTGTTTTTT.

This clonotype was recorded at least ten times. J is TRBJ2-1 and V is TRBV7-9, with D maybe TRBD2 (5 bases). This CDR3 region has 13 residues. The germline V gene has CDR1 SEHNR and CDR2 FQNEAQ (reference sequence). Trimming cost V 4 bases and J 5 bases, with 9 bases left between them. The CDR3 loop reads CASSSGSNNEQFF. The CDR3 nucleotides are TGTGCCAGCAGCTCGGGGTCCAACAATGAGCAGTTCTTC.